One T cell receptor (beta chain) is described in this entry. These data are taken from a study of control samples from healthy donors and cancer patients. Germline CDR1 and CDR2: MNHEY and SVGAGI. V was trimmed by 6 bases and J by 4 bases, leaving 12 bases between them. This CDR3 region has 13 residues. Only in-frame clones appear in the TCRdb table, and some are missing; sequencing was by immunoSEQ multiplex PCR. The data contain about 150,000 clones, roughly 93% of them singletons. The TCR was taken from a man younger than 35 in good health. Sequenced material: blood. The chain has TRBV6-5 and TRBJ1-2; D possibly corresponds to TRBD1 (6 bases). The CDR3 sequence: CASRSQGTYGYTF. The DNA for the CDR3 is TGTGCCAGCAGATCACAGGGAACCTATGGCTACACCTTC.